This T cell receptor (beta chain) was sequenced in a study of siplizumab effects on memory and regulatory T cells. Here immunoSEQ multiplex PCR was the method, and the copy in TCRdb shows in-frame clones only, minus some. The sample carries about 110,000 clones, roughly 92% recorded once. Germline V CDR1 and CDR2: MNHEY, SMNVEV (reference sequence). The CDR3 is 16 residues long. V shed 7 bases, J shed 4 bases, and the junction held 7 bases outside the gene matches. Sequenced sample: CD4+ T cells sorted from blood. This sequence joins TRBV27 and TRBJ2-6; 10 positions match TRBD1. The sequence was obtained from a human donor in good health. The CDR3 reads CASTPDRGNGANVLTF. Written as DNA, the CDR3 is TGTGCCAGCACCCCGGACAGGGGGAACGGGGCCAACGTCCTGACTTTC.